What follows is one TCR beta chain and its context. CDR3 length: 16 residues. Between the trimmed V and J ends, which lost 0 bases and 3 bases, there was a span of 14 bases. Germline CDR1 reads LGHDT; CDR2 reads YNNKEL (reference sequence). These data belong to a study of blood T cell repertoires in COVID-19. Across the study: The United States, Italy and Spain supplied acute and convalescent COVID-19 samples. Nucleic acid was either cDNA or gDNA, and it came from T cells, B-cell-depleted T cells, or PBMCs.

In the original processing: It was from reference gene primer amplification that nucleated cell counts were estimated. Sequencing used immunoSEQ multiplex PCR; TCRdb keeps in-frame clones, though not all of them. V, J and clone size are those of that table, while D and trimming were read from the DNA. The sample yields around 87,000 clones, around 90% seen once. Sequencing was carried out using peripheral blood. The J gene is TRBJ1-1, the V gene TRBV3-1 (or the pseudogene TRBV3-2), with TRBD1 as a possible D gene (5 bases). The TCR was taken from a human donor with active COVID-19. The donor label of this sample is uncertain. Here the CDR3 DNA reads TGTGCCAGCAGCCAAGATGGGGCAGGGCCCCACACTGAAGCTTTCTTT. It codes for CASSQDGAGPHTEAFF.